The next 22 T cell receptor beta chains were all read from a single sample in a study of T cell changes during pregnancy in multiple sclerosis. Clones were sequenced by immunoSEQ multiplex PCR, and TCRdb holds only the in-frame ones, with some missing. Here the sample spans roughly 52,000 clones, 85% to 90% being singletons. Sequenced here: CD4+ T cells from peripheral blood mononuclear cells, sampled in the first trimester of pregnancy. The receptors shown here come from a female donor with multiple sclerosis, enrolled in a pregnancy study.

V and J are TRBV4-2 and TRBJ2-2; tentative D call: TRBD2 (5 bases). CDR3 length: 14 amino acids. Trimming removed 1 base at V and 3 bases at J, with 6 bases between. The germline CDR1 and CDR2 sequences are LGHNA and YNFKEQ. The CDR3 protein is CASSQASYTGELFF. CDR3 DNA sequence: TGTGCCAGCAGCCAAGCTAGCTACACCGGGGAGCTGTTTTTT.

This clone showed up just a few times. This sequence joins TRBV28 and TRBJ2-7, with a possible D match to TRBD2 (5 bases). V lost 2 bases to trimming and J lost 5 bases, with 16 bases between them. Germline CDR1 MDHEN, CDR2 SYDVKM. The CDR3 covers 15 residues. The CDR3: CASSLRSGNINEQYF. The CDR3 DNA follows: TGTGCCAGCAGTTTAAGGTCCGGGAATATCAACGAGCAGTACTTC.

The chain couples TRBV27 to TRBJ2-5, with unresolved D. The CDR3 has 13 residues. The V and J ends lost 0 bases and 2 bases respectively, with 4 bases between them. From germline, CDR1 is MNHEY and CDR2 SMNVEV (reference sequence). In nucleotides, the CDR3 is TGTGCCAGCAGTTTATCCGGGCAAGAGACCCAGTACTTC. As protein: CASSLSGQETQYF.

The chain is built from TRBV19 and TRBJ1-1, with 8 positions matching TRBD1. Germline values: CDR1 LNHDA, CDR2 SQIVND (reference sequence). CDR3 length: 13 residues. V lost 5 bases and J lost 6; bases outside the gene matches: 5. CDR3 DNA: TGTGCCAGTAGTCGCGGACAGGGTGCTGAAGCTTTCTTT. Encoded protein: CASSRGQGAEAFF.

The chain carries TRBV5-4 and TRBJ2-2; TRBD2 agrees at 10 bases. The germline V gene encodes CDR1 SGHNT and CDR2 YYREEE (reference sequence). V lost 5 bases and J lost 3; bases outside the gene matches: 10. This CDR3 is 17 amino acids long. CDR3 loop: CASRNQAGTSDTGELFF. In nucleotides, the CDR3 is TGTGCCAGCAGAAATCAAGCCGGGACTAGCGACACCGGGGAGCTGTTTTTT.

This rearrangement joins TRBV7-9 to TRBJ2-3, with 12 nucleotides matching TRBD2. The CDR3 has 15 amino acids. Germline V gives CDR1 SEHNR, CDR2 FQNEAQ (reference sequence). The V segment lost 2 bases and the J segment 9 bases; nucleotides outside the gene matches: 6. This chain's CDR3 is CASSLLAGGPGTQYF. The CDR3 region has the DNA TGTGCCAGCAGCTTACTAGCGGGGGGGCCTGGCACGCAGTATTTT.

The gene calls are TRBV28 and TRBJ2-3; 9 positions agree with TRBD2. From germline, CDR1 is MDHEN and CDR2 SYDVKM. V trimming: 6 bases; J trimming: 3 bases; junction bases outside the gene matches: 1. The CDR3 consists of 13 residues. The CDR3 spells CASRTSGTDTQYF. The CDR3 DNA follows: TGTGCCAGCAGGACTAGCGGAACAGATACGCAGTATTTT.

This chain uses TRBV29-1 with TRBJ2-3; D is ambiguous. The V gene's germline CDR1 is SQVTM and CDR2 ANQGSEA. Trimming took 4 bases from V and 1 from J, leaving 6 bases between them. The CDR3 has 12 amino acids. The DNA of the CDR3 is TGCAGCGTTGGTCAGGGCACAGATACGCAGTATTTT. Its translation is CSVGQGTDTQYF.

The CDR3: CASSVGGGEAFF. CDR3 nucleotides: TGTGCCAGCAGCGTAGGAGGCGGAGAAGCTTTCTTT. The rearrangement joins TRBV9 to TRBJ1-1; the D is unclear. The V end lost 0 bases, the J end lost 8 bases, and 8 bases lay between the germline ends. In germline, CDR1 is SGDLS, CDR2 YYNGEE. The CDR3 contains 12 residues. The entire variable domain, with the rest obtained from reference TRBV9 and TRBJ1-1, is as follows: DSGVTQTPKHLITATGQRVTLRCSPRSGDLSVYWYQQSLDQGLQFLIQYYNGEERAKGNILERFSAQQFPDLHSELNLSSLELGDSALYFCASSVGGGEAFFGQGTRLTVV.

V usage is TRBV2 and J usage is TRBJ2-7; D might be TRBD1 (5 bases). Trimming removed 5 bases at V and 7 bases at J, with 9 bases between. The CDR3 spans 11 residues. The germline gives CDR1 SNHLY, CDR2 FYNNEI. The CDR3 DNA reads TGTGCCAGCAGTTCAGGGTTTGAGCAGTACTTC. Translated, it gives CASSSGFEQYF.

V usage is TRBV30 and J usage is TRBJ1-4, with D possibly matching TRBD1 (5 bases). From germline, CDR1 is GTSNPN and CDR2 SVGIG (reference sequence). Trimming pared 5 bases from V and 5 bases from J, leaving 9 bases between. The CDR3 runs 12 residues. In nucleotides, the CDR3 is TGTGCCTGGGGTGAGGGGAATGAAAAACTGTTTTTT. Amino acid sequence: CAWGEGNEKLFF.

This chain connects TRBV6-6 to TRBJ2-3, with TRBD2 matching 7 bases. This CDR3 is 16 amino acids long. CDR1 and CDR2 from the germline V gene are MNHNY and SVGAGI (reference sequence). V trimming: 2 bases; J trimming: 4 bases; junction bases outside the gene matches: 9. CDR3 protein: CASSYPPPRGSDTQYF. DNA of the CDR3: TGTGCCAGCAGTTACCCCCCCCCGCGGGGGTCAGATACGCAGTATTTT.

V gene TRBV18 combines with J gene TRBJ1-2; D is possibly TRBD1 (5 bases). Trimming removed 3 bases at V and 2 bases at J, with 7 bases between. CDR3 length equals 13 residues. The germline CDR1 and CDR2 sequences are KGHSH and LQKENI. The CDR3 coding sequence is TGTGCCAGCTCACCGGGACTGAACTATGGCTACACCTTC. Protein: CASSPGLNYGYTF.

This clone was recorded once. V usage is TRBV5-1 and J usage is TRBJ1-2, with TRBD1 matching 12 bases. V lost 4 bases to trimming and J lost 9 bases; unmatched junction nucleotides: 7. The CDR3 extends over 14 amino acids. CDR1 and CDR2 from the germline V gene are SGHRS and YFSETQ. CDR3 bases: TGCGCCAGCAGCCTCTCGGGACAGGGGGCCAGCTACACCTTC. It codes for CASSLSGQGASYTF.

The rearrangement links TRBV30 to TRBJ1-1; 9 bases line up with TRBD1. Per germline, CDR1 GTSNPN and CDR2 SVGIG (reference sequence). This CDR3 is built from 15 residues. With V trimmed by 3 bases and J by 3 bases, 8 bases remained unmatched. The chain's CDR3 is CAWRTWDRDYTEAFF. As DNA, the CDR3 is TGTGCCTGGAGAACCTGGGACAGGGACTACACTGAAGCTTTCTTT.

The genes are TRBV11-3 and TRBJ1-2; perhaps TRBD1 as D (5 bases). The V gene's germline CDR1 is SGHNT and CDR2 YENEEA. Trimming shortened V by 1 base and J by 7 bases, and 16 bases separated the two germline ends. This CDR3 is 15 amino acids long. The CDR3 bases are TGTGCCAGCAGCTTAGTCGGCAGGGAACCAATTGGCTACACCTTC. Protein sequence: CASSLVGREPIGYTF.

This chain uses TRBV5-5 with TRBJ1-5; 7 nucleotides match TRBD1. V lost 4 bases, J lost 1 base, and 5 bases stayed unmatched. CDR1 is SGHKS, CDR2 YYEKEE, per germline (reference sequence). This CDR3 contains 15 residues. The CDR3 loop is CASSSMTGSNQPQHF. The CDR3 DNA reads TGTGCCAGCAGCAGTATGACAGGGAGCAATCAGCCCCAGCATTTT.

The table lists this clone with a few counts. The chain is built from TRBV27 and TRBJ1-1; the D gene is possibly TRBD1 (5 bases). The CDR3 length is 13 residues. Trimming pared 0 bases from V and 7 bases from J, leaving 9 bases between. Germline CDR1 and CDR2: MNHEY and SMNVEV (reference sequence). As DNA, the CDR3 is TGTGCCAGCAGTTTATCGACAGTCGGTGAAGCTTTCTTT. The encoded protein is CASSLSTVGEAFF.

This clone was recorded once. The genes are TRBV7-8 and TRBJ2-1; the D gene is possibly TRBD2 (6 bases). The CDR3 is made up of 16 amino acids. The V gene's germline CDR1 is SGHVS and CDR2 FQNEAQ. The V and J ends lost 1 base and 0 bases respectively, with 10 bases between them. The CDR3 DNA is TGTGCCAGCAGCTTAGGGCGCGGGGTCTCCTACAATGAGCAGTTCTTC. This sequence encodes CASSLGRGVSYNEQFF.

This clone was seen a handful of times. V usage is TRBV28 and J usage is TRBJ2-7; 10 bases line up with TRBD1. This CDR3 is 17 amino acids long. With 6 bases clipped from V and 4 bases from J, the junction kept 15 bases outside the gene matches. Germline V gene sequence: CDR1 MDHEN, CDR2 SYDVKM. The CDR3, as DNA: TGTGCCAGCAGGTTAGCATCCGGGACAGGGGATCTTTACGAGCAGTACTTC. It encodes CASRLASGTGDLYEQYF. Supplemented by reference TRBV28 and TRBJ2-7, the full variable domain reads DVKVTQSSRYLVKRTGEKVFLECVQDMDHENMFWYRQDPGLGLRLIYFSYDVKMKEKGDIPEGYSVSREKKERFSLILESASTNQTSMYLCASRLASGTGDLYEQYFGPGTRLTVT.

The J gene is TRBJ1-4, the V gene TRBV9; 10 bases agree with TRBD1. CDR1 and CDR2 from the germline V gene are SGDLS and YYNGEE. The CDR3 is 18 residues long. V lost 3 bases to trimming and J lost 3 bases; unmatched junction nucleotides: 11. CDR3 bases: TGTGCCAGCAGCGGAGACGGGACAGGGGTATCCGCTAATGAAAAACTGTTTTTT. It specifies CASSGDGTGVSANEKLFF.

The CDR3 reads CASNAGDSYNEQFF. The CDR3 region has the DNA TGTGCCAGCAACGCAGGGGACTCCTACAATGAGCAGTTCTTC. This chain uses TRBV7-2 with TRBJ2-1; maybe TRBD1 (6 bases). Trimming removed 7 bases from V and 0 bases from J, with 10 bases in between. CDR3 length equals 14 residues. Per germline, CDR1 SGHTA and CDR2 FQGNSA.